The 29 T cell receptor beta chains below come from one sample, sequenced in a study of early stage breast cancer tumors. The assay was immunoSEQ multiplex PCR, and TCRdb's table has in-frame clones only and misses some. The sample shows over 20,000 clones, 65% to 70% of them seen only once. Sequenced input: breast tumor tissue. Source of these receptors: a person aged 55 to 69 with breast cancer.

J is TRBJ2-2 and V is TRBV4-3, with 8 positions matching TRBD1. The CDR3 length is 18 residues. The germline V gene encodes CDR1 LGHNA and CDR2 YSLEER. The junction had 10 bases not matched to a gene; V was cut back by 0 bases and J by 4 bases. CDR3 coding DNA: TGCGCCAGCAGCCAAGATATCGCCCAGACAGGGGTCACCGGGGAGCTGTTTTTT. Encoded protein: CASSQDIAQTGVTGELFF.

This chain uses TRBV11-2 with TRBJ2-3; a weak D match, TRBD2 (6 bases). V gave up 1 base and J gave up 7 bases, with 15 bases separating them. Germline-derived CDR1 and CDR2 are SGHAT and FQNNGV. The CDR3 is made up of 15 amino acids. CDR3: CASSLGRDPLYTQYF. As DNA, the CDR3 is TGTGCCAGCAGCTTAGGGCGGGACCCACTTTATACGCAGTATTTT.

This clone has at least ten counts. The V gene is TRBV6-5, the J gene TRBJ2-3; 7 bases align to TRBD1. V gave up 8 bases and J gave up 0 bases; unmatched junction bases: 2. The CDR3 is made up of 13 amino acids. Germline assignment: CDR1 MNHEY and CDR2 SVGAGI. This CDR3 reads CASRGQSTDTQYF. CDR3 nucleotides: TGTGCCAGCCGGGGACAGAGCACAGATACGCAGTATTTT.

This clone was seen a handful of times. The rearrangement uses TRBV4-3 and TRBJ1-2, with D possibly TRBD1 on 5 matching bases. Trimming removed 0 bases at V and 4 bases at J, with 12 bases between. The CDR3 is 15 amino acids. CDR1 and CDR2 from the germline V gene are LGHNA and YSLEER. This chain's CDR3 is CASSQDSTAPYGYTF. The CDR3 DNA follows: TGCGCCAGCAGCCAAGATTCGACAGCGCCCTATGGCTACACCTTC.

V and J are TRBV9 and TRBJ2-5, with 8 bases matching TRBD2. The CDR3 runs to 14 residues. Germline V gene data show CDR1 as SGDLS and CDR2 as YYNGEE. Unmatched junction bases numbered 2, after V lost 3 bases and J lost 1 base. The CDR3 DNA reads TGTGCCAGCAGCGGGGCGGGAGGCCAAGAGACCCAGTACTTC. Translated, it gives CASSGAGGQETQYF.

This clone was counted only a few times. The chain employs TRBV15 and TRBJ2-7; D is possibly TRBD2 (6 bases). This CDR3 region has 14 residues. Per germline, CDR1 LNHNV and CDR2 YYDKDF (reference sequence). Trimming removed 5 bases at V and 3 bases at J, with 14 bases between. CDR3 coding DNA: TGTGCCACCAGCCCCGGGACTGCGATCTACGAGCAGTACTTC. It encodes CATSPGTAIYEQYF.

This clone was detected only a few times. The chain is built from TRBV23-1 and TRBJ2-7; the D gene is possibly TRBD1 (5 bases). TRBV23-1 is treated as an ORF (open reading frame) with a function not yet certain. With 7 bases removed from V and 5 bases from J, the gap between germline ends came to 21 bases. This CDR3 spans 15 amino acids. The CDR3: CASTPWGRPVNEQYF. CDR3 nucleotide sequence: TGCGCCAGCACTCCCTGGGGCAGGCCAGTGAACGAGCAGTACTTC.

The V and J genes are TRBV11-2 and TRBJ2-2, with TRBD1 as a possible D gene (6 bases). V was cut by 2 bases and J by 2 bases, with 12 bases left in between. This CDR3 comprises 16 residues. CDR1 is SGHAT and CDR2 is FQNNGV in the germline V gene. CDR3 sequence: CASSLTPGANTGELFF. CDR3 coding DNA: TGTGCCAGCAGCTTAACGCCAGGGGCTAACACCGGGGAGCTGTTTTTT.

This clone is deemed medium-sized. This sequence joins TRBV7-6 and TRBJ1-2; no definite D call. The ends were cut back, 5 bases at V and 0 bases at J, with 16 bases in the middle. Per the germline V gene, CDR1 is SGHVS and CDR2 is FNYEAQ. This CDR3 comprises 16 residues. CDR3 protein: CASSPALWSPNYGYTF. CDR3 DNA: TGTGCCAGCAGCCCCGCCCTATGGAGCCCTAACTATGGCTACACCTTC.

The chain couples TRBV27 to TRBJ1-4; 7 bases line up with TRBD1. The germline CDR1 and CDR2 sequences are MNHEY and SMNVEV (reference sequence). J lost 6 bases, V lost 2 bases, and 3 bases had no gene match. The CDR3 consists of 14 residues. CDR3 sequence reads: CASSLGTVDEKLFF. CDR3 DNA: TGTGCCAGCAGTTTAGGGACAGTAGATGAAAAACTGTTTTTT.

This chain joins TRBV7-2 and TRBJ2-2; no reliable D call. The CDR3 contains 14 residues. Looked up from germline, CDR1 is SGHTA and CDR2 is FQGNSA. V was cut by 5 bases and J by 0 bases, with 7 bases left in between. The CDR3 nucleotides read TGTGCCAGCAGCCCCGGTCCGAACACCGGGGAGCTGTTTTTT. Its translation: CASSPGPNTGELFF.

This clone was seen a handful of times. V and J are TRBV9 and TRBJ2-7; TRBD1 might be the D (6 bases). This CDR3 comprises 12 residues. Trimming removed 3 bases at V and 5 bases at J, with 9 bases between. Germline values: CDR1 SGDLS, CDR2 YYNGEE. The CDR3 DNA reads TGTGCCAGCAGCGGAACAGGGCACGAGCAGTACTTC. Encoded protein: CASSGTGHEQYF.

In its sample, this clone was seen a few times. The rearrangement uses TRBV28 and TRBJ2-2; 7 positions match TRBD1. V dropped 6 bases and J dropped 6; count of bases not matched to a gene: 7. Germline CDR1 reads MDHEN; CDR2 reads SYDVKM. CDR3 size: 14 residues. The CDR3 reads CASSWGQGAGELFF. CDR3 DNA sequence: TGTGCCAGCAGCTGGGGGCAGGGGGCCGGGGAGCTGTTTTTT.

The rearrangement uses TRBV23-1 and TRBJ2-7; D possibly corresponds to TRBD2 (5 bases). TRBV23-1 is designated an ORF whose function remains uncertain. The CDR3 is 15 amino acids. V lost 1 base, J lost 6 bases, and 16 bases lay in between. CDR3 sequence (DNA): TGCGCCAGCAGTCAATTGGCTAGCTCAGAATCCGAGCAGTACTTC. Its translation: CASSQLASSESEQYF.

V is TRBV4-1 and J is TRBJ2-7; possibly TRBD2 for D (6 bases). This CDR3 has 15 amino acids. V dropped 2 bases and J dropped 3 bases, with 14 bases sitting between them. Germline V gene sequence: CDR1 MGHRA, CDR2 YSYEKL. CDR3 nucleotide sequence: TGCGCCAGCAGCCAACAAGGAGGGCCTTACTACGAGCAGTACTTC. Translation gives CASSQQGGPYYEQYF.

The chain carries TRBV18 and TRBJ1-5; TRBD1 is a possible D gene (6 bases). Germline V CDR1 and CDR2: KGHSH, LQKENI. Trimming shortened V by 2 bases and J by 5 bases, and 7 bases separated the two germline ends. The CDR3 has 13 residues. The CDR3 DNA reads TGTGCCAGCTCACCATACAGGGATCAGCCCCAGCATTTT. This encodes CASSPYRDQPQHF.

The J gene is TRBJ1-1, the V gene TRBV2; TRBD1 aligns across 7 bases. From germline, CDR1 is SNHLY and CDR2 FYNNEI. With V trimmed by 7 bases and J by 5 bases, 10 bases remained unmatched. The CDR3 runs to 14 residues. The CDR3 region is CASIPDRSGTEAFF. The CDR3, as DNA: TGTGCCAGCATTCCGGACAGGTCGGGAACTGAAGCTTTCTTT.

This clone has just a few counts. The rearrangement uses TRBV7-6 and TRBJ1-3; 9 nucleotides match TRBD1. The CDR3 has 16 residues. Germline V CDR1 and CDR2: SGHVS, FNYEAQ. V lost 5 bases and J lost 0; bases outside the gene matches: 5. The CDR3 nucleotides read TGTGCCAGCAGCGAAGGACAGGGGAACTCTGGAAACACCATATATTTT. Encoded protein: CASSEGQGNSGNTIYF.

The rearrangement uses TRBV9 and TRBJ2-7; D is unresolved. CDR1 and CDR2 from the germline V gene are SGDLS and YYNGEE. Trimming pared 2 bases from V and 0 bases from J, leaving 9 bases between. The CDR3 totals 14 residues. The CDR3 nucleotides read TGTGCCAGCAGCGTCGAACAGAGCTCCTACGAGCAGTACTTC. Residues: CASSVEQSSYEQYF.

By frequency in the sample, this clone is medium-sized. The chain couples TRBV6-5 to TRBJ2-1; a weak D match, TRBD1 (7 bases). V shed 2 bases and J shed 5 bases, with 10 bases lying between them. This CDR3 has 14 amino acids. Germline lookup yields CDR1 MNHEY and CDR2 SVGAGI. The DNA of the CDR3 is TGTGCCAGCAGTTACCAGGGGGGCCACAATGAGCAGTTCTTC. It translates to CASSYQGGHNEQFF.

The DNA of the CDR3 is TGCGCCAGCAGAGAGGCGGGACCCTACAATGAGCAGTTCTTC. Amino acids: CASREAGPYNEQFF. The chain combines TRBV10-2 with TRBJ2-1; TRBD2 is a possible D gene (6 bases). The CDR3 runs 14 residues. Trimming took 6 bases from V and 2 from J, leaving 11 bases between them. Germline-derived CDR1 and CDR2 are WSHSY and SAAADI.

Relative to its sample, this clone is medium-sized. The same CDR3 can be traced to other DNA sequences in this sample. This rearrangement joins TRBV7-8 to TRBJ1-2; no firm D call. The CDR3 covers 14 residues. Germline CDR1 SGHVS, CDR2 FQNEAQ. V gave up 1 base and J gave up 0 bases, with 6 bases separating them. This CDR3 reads CASSLVSANYGYTF. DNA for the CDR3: TGTGCCAGCAGCTTAGTGTCTGCTAACTATGGCTACACCTTC.

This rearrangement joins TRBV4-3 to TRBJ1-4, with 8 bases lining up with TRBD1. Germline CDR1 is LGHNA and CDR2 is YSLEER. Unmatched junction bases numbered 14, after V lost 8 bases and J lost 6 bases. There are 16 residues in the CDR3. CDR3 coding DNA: TGCGCCAGCCAACGAAACCGACAGGGGCCGTATGAAAAACTGTTTTTT. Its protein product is CASQRNRQGPYEKLFF.

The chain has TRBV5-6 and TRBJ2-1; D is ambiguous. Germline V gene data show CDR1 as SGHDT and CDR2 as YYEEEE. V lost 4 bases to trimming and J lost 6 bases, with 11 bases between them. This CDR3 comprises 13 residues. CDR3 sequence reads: CASSPGTGNEQFF. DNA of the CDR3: TGTGCCAGCAGCCCAGGAACTGGCAATGAGCAGTTCTTC.

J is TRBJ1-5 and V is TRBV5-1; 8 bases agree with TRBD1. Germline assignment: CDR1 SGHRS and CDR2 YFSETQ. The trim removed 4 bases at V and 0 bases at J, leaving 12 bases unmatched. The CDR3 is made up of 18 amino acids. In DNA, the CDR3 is TGCGCCAGCAGCCCCGTAGGACAGGGAGGGGATAGCAATCAGCCCCAGCATTTT. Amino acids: CASSPVGQGGDSNQPQHF.

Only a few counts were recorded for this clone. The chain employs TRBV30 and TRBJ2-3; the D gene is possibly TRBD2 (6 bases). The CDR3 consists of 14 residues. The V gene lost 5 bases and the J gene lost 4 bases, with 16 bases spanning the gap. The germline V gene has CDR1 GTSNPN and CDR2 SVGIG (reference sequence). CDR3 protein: CAWVTSGAPDTQYF. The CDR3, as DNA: TGTGCCTGGGTGACTAGTGGGGCCCCAGATACGCAGTATTTT. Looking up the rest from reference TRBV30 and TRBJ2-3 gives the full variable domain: SQTIHQWPATLVQPVGSPLSLECTVEGTSNPNLYWYRQAAGRGLQLLFYSVGIGQISSEVPQNLSASRPQDRQFILSSKKLLLSDSGFYLCAWVTSGAPDTQYFGPGTRLTVL.

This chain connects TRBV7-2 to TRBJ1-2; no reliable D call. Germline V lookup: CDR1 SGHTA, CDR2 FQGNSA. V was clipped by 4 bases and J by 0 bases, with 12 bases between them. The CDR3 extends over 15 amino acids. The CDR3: CASSYSGTPNYGYTF. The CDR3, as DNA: TGTGCCAGCAGCTACAGTGGAACCCCTAACTATGGCTACACCTTC.

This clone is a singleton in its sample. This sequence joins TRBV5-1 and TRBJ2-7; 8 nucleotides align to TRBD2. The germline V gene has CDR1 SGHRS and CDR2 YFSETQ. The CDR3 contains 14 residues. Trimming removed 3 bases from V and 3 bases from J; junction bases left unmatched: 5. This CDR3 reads CASSSGTRSYEQYF. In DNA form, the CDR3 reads TGCGCCAGCAGCTCGGGGACTAGAAGCTACGAGCAGTACTTC.

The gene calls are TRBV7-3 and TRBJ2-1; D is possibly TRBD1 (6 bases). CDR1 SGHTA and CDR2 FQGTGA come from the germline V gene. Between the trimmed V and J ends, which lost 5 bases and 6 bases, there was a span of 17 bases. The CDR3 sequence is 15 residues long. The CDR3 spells CASSPDSRNLNEQFF. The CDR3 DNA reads TGTGCCAGCAGCCCGGACAGCCGTAACCTCAATGAGCAGTTCTTC.